The present entry profiles one T cell receptor (beta chain) with its context. As yet, its antigen is unknown. This sample was taken from a study of cytomegalovirus exposure and HLA in healthy donors. Study-level points and caveats: Many donors carried some public TCRs, although rarity characterized most TCR sequences.

The CDR3 contains 15 residues. Trimming at V came to 3 bases and at J to 2 bases, leaving 4 bases not matched to a gene. CDR1 is SGHVS, CDR2 FQNEAQ, per germline. PCR primers comprised 60 Vbeta and 13 Jbeta primers. Libraries were prepared by immunoSEQ multiplex PCR; TCRdb keeps only in-frame clonotypes and omits some of them. The sample has over 150,000 clones; over 65% are singletons. This receptor was taken from a woman in her 40s in good health and CMV-seropositive. The source material was PBMCs. This chain joins TRBV7-8 and TRBJ2-7; 10 nucleotides line up with TRBD2. The CDR3 DNA sequence: TGTGCCAGCAGCTTTACGAGCGGGAGGGCCTACGAGCAGTACTTC. As protein: CASSFTSGRAYEQYF.